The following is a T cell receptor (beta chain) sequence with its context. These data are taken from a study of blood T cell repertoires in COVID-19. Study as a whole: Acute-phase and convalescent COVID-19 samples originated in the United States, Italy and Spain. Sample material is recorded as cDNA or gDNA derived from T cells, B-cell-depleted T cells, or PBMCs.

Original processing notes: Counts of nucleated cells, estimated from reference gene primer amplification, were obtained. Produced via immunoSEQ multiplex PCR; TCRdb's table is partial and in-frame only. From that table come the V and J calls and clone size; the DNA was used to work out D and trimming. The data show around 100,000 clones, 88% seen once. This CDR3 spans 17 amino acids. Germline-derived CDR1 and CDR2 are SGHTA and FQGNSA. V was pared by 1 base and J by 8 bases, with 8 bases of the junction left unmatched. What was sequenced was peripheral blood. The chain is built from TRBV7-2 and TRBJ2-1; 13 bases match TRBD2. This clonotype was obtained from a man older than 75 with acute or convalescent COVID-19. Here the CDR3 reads CASSLDSTSGRKDEQFF. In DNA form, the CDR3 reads TGTGCCAGCAGCTTAGACTCGACTAGCGGGAGGAAGGATGAGCAGTTCTTC.